The clone carrying this T cell receptor beta chain was seen a single time. No antigen is known for it. The V gene lost 3 bases and the J gene lost 0 bases, with 14 bases spanning the gap. The CDR3 has 16 amino acids. Germline CDR1 is SGHTA and CDR2 is FQGNSA. The source of the sample is a study of PD-1 blockade in classical Hodgkin lymphoma. Study in general: The nivolumab dose that patients received was 3 mg/kg, given intravenously every 2 weeks.

Brentuximab vedotin exposure varied among the patients, all of whom had relapsed after autologous stem cell transplantation. Negative selection with magnets was how CD8+ T cells were isolated from the thawed PBMCs. General observations from the study: Possibly reflecting disease activity or prior therapy, repertoire differences have causes that remain undefined. Whoever responded completely had baseline diversity much like that seen in newly diagnosed patients. Patients excluded were those beginning nivolumab under 1 year after ASCT.

The assay was immunoSEQ multiplex PCR, and TCRdb's table has in-frame clones only and misses some. The sample yields some 4,600 clones, 77% seen once. This receptor was obtained from a human donor with classical Hodgkin lymphoma. The sample was CD8+ T cells from blood, taken at baseline. The chain couples TRBV7-2 to TRBJ1-1; D might be TRBD1 (5 bases). The CDR3 sequence is CASSLDEGTLNTEAFF. The DNA of the CDR3 is TGTGCCAGCAGCTTGGATGAGGGGACCCTGAACACTGAAGCTTTCTTT.